The 2 T cell receptor beta chains listed next were all sequenced from one sample in a study of blood T cell repertoires in COVID-19. This table comes from immunoSEQ multiplex PCR, and its TCRdb copy is limited to in-frame clones, with some not included. Of 40,000 or so clones in the sample, 90% were seen once. The sequenced material came from peripheral blood. Every receptor here comes from a man in his fifties or sixties with active COVID-19.

The chain joins TRBV5-1 to TRBJ2-3; TRBD2 matches at 10 bases. V lost 0 bases, J lost 4 bases, and 2 bases stayed unmatched. The CDR3 is 15 amino acids. CDR1 is SGHRS, CDR2 YFSETQ, per germline. The CDR3 DNA reads as TGCGCCAGCAGCTTGGCCACTAGCGGGGCAGATACGCAGTATTTT. Its protein is CASSLATSGADTQYF.

This rearrangement joins TRBV29-1 to TRBJ2-7; D call uncertain. Germline CDR1 and CDR2: SQVTM and ANQGSEA. The CDR3 is 10 residues long. V gave up 6 bases and J gave up 9 bases, with 12 bases separating them. As DNA, the CDR3 is TGCAGCGTGGCACATGATGTGCAGTACTTC. Its translation is CSVAHDVQYF.